The 5 T cell receptor beta chains below were found in one sample sequenced in a study of shared clonotypes between healthy human individuals. TCRdb keeps only in-frame clones here, not all; method: immunoSEQ multiplex PCR. The table lists approximately 100,000 clones, under 80% of them singletons. Sequences were obtained from memory CD8+ T cells sorted from blood. Subset of the sample: CD45RO+ cells pooled with CCR7-negative TemRA cells. The receptors originated from a man aged 25 to 40 in good health.

This clone was detected ten times or more. The J gene is TRBJ2-3, the V gene TRBV6-5; D unresolved. V was pared by 2 bases and J by 1 base, with 7 bases between. The germline CDR1 and CDR2 sequences are MNHEY and SVGAGI. This CDR3 region has 14 residues. CDR3 region: CASSYGSGTDTQYF. CDR3 coding DNA: TGTGCCAGCAGTTACGGTTCAGGCACAGATACGCAGTATTTT.

This clone was seen a handful of times. This sample also contains other DNA sequences that code for the same CDR3. V gene TRBV28 combines with J gene TRBJ2-7, with D possibly being TRBD1 or TRBD2 (5 bases each). Trimming took off 7 bases at V and 3 bases at J, with 13 bases between the two ends. Looked up from germline, CDR1 is MDHEN and CDR2 is SYDVKM. The CDR3 runs 13 residues. DNA for the CDR3: TGTGCCAGCACATCTGGGACGAGCTACGAGCAGTACTTC. Translating it yields CASTSGTSYEQYF. Combining the CDR3 with reference TRBV28 and TRBJ2-7 gives the whole variable domain DVKVTQSSRYLVKRTGEKVFLECVQDMDHENMFWYRQDPGLGLRLIYFSYDVKMKEKGDIPEGYSVSREKKERFSLILESASTNQTSMYLCASTSGTSYEQYFGPGTRLTVT.

The CDR3 here is CASSLPSSGGGGTGELFF. The CDR3 coding sequence is TGTGCCAGCAGCCTTCCCTCCTCAGGGGGCGGCGGGACCGGGGAGCTGTTTTTT. The rearrangement joins TRBV7-3 to TRBJ2-2; TRBD1 matches at 8 bases. With V trimmed by 5 bases and J by 5 bases, 16 bases remained unmatched. The CDR3 runs 18 residues. Germline CDR1 is SGHTA and CDR2 is FQGTGA.

Concerning this clone: Distinct nucleotide sequences in the sample also encode this CDR3. V gene TRBV6-4 combines with J gene TRBJ2-3; D not resolved. V lost 6 bases to trimming and J lost 2 bases, with 12 bases between them. CDR1 is MRHNA, CDR2 SNTAGT, per germline. CDR3 length: 14 amino acids. The CDR3 loop reads CASSPRDSTDTQYF. CDR3 DNA sequence: TGTGCCAGCAGCCCCCGAGACTCCACAGATACGCAGTATTTT.

The rearrangement joins TRBV27 to TRBJ2-1; 7 nucleotides align to TRBD1. With V trimmed by 3 bases and J by 9 bases, 8 bases remained unmatched. Germline CDR1 and CDR2: MNHEY and SMNVEV (reference sequence). The CDR3 runs 14 residues. The CDR3 sequence is CASSFFGTGVEQFF. In DNA form, the CDR3 reads TGTGCCAGCAGTTTCTTCGGAACAGGGGTTGAGCAGTTCTTC.